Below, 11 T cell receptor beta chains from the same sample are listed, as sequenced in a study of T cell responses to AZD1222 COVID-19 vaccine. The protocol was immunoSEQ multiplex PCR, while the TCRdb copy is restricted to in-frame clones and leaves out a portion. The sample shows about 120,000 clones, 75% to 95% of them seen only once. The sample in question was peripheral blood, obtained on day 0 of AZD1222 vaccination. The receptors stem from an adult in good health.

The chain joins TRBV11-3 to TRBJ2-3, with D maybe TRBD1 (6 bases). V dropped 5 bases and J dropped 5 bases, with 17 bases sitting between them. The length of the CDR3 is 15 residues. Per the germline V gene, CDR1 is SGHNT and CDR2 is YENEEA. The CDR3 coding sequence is TGTGCCAGCAGCCTGGATGGGGGCTTGGGAGATACGCAGTATTTT. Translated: CASSLDGGLGDTQYF.

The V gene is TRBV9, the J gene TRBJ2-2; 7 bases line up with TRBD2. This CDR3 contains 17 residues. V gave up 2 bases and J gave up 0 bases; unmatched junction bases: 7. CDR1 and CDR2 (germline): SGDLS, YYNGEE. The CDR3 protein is CASSVNLADPNTGELFF. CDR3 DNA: TGTGCCAGCAGCGTTAATCTAGCGGACCCGAACACCGGGGAGCTGTTTTTT.

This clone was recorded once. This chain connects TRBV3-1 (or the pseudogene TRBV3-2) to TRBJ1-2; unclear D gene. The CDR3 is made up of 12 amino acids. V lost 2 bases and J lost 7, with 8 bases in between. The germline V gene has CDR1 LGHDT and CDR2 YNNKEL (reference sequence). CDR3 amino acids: CASSQSEGGYTF. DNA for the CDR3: TGTGCCAGCAGCCAAAGTGAGGGTGGCTACACCTTC.

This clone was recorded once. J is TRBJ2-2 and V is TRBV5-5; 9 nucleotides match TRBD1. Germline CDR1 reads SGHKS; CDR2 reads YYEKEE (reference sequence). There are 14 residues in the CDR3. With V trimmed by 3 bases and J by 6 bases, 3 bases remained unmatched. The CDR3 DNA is TGTGCCAGCAGCTCCCGACAGGGGGCCGGGGAGCTGTTTTTT. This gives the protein CASSSRQGAGELFF.

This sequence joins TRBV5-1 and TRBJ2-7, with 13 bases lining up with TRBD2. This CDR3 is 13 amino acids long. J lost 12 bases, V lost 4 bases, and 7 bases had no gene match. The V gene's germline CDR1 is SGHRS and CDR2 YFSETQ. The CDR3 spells CASSQLAGGPLYF. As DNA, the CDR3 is TGCGCCAGCAGCCAACTAGCGGGAGGGCCATTGTACTTC. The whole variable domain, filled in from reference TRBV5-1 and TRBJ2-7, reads KAGVTQTPRYLIKTRGQQVTLSCSPISGHRSVSWYQQTPGQGLQFLFEYFSETQRNKGNFPGRFSGRQFSNSRSEMNVSTLELGDSALYLCASSQLAGGPLYFGPGTRLTVT.

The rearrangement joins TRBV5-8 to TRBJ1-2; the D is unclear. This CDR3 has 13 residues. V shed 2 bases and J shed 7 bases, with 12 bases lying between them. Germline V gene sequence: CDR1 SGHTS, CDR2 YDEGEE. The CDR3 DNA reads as TGTGCCAGCAGCTTAAGATCGGGGTTTGGCTACACCTTC. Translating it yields CASSLRSGFGYTF.

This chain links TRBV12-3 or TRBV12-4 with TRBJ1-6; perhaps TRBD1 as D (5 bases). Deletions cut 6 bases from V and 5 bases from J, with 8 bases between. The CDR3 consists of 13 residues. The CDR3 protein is CASRGGDNSPLHF. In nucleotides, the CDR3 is TGTGCCAGCAGGGGGGGAGATAATTCACCCCTCCACTTT.

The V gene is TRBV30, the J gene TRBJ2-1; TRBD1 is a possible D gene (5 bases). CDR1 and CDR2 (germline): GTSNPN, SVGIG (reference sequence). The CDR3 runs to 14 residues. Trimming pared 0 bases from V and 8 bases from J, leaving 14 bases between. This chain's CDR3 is CAWSVSYRFDEQFF. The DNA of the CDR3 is TGTGCCTGGAGTGTTTCCTACAGGTTCGATGAGCAGTTCTTC.

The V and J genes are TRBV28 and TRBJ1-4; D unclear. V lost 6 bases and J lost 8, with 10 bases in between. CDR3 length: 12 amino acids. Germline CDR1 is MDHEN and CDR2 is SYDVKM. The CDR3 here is CASRKSGEKLFF. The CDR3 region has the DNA TGTGCCAGCAGGAAGTCTGGCGAAAAACTGTTTTTT.

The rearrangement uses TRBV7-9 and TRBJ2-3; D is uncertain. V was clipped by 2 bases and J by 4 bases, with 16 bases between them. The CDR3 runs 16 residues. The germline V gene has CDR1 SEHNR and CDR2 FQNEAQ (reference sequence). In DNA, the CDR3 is TGTGCCAGCAGCTTACTTTTGGCGAGTGGGTCAGATACGCAGTATTTT. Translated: CASSLLLASGSDTQYF.

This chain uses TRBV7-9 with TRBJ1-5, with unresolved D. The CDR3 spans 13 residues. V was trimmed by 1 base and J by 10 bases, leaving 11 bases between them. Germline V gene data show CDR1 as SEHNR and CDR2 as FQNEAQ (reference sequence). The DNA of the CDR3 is TGTGCCAGCAGCTTAGGGACGGCGTCTCCCCAGCATTTT. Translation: CASSLGTASPQHF.